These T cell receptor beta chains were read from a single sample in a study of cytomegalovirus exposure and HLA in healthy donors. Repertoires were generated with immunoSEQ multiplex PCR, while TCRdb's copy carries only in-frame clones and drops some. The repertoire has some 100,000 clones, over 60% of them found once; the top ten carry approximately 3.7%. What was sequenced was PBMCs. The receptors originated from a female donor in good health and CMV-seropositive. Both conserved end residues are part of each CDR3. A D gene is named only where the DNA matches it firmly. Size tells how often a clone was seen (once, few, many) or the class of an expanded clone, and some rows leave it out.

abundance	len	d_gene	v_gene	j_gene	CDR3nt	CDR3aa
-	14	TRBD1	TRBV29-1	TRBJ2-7	TGCAGCGCCTTACTTGACAGGGGAAGGTACGAGCAGTACTTC	CSALLDRGRYEQYF
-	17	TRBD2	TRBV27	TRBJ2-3	TGTGCCAGCAGTTTAGGGGGTATGCGGGGGGGCACAGATACGCAGTATTTT	CASSLGGMRGGTDTQYF
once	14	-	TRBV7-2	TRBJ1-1	TGTGCCAGCAGCTTAACGGGTTTATGGACTGAAGCTTTCTTT	CASSLTGLWTEAFF
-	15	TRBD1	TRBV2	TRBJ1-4	TGTGCCAGCAGTGAAGTGACAGGGTGGGATGAAAAACTGTTTTTT	CASSEVTGWDEKLFF
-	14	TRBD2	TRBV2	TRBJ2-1	TGTGCCAGCAGGCCTAGCGGGGGTCGGGGTGAGCAGTTCTTC	CASRPSGGRGEQFF
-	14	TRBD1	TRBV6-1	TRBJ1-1	TGTGCCAGCAGTGAGGGAGGGACAGGACATGAAGCTTTCTTT	CASSEGGTGHEAFF
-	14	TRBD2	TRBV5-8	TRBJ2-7	TGTGCCAGCAGTTTTGGGGAGGGAGGGTACGAGCAGTACTTC	CASSFGEGGYEQYF
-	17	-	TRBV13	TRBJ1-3	TGTGCCAGCAGCTTACGGCAGGGGCCGAGCTCTGGAAACACCATATATTTT	CASSLRQGPSSGNTIYF
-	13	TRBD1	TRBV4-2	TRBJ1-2	TGTGCCAGCAGCCACCGACAGGGTGAAGGCTACACCTTC	CASSHRQGEGYTF
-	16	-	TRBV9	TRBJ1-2	TGTGCCAGCAGCGTAGACCCGGGGGGGATGAACTATGGCTACACCTTC	CASSVDPGGMNYGYTF
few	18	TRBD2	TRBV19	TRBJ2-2	TGTGCCAGTAGCACCCTTGGGCTAGCGGGGGGGCCCGGCGGGGAGCTGTTTTTT	CASSTLGLAGGPGGELFF
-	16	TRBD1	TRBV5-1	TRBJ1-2	TGCGCCAGCAGCTTGGGGGGACAGGACCACCCCTATGGCTACACCTTC	CASSLGGQDHPYGYTF
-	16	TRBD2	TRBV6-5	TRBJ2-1	TGTGCCAGCAGTTACACCCGGACTAGCGGGAGCGGTGAGCAGTTCTTC	CASSYTRTSGSGEQFF
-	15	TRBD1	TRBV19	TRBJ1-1	TGTGCCAGTACGCGGGACAGGGGTATGAACACTGAAGCTTTCTTT	CASTRDRGMNTEAFF
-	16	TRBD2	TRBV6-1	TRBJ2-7	TGTGCCAGCAGTGGGGGACTAGCCCGAGCTGGCTACGAGCAGTACTTC	CASSGGLARAGYEQYF
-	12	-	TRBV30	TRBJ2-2	TGTGCCTGGAATGGCCCACCCGGGGAGCTGTTTTTT	CAWNGPPGELFF
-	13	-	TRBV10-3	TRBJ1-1	TGTGCCATCACTGTGACGGGGAACACTGAAGCTTTCTTT	CAITVTGNTEAFF
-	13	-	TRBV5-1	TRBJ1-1	TGCGCCAGCACGGGCAGGGGTGGCACTGAAGCTTTCTTT	CASTGRGGTEAFF
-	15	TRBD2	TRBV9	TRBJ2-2	TGTGCCAGCAGCGGGACTAGCGGGAACACCGGGGAGCTGTTTTTT	CASSGTSGNTGELFF
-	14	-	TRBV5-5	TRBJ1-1	TGTGCCAGCAGCCCATTCCCGGGTGGGACTGAAGCTTTCTTT	CASSPFPGGTEAFF
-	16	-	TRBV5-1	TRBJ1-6	TGCGCCAGCAGCTTGGGCGACGGGTCCTATAATTCACCCCTCCACTTT	CASSLGDGSYNSPLHF
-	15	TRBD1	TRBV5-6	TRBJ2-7	TGTGCCAGCAGTCGGGGACAGACAGCGTTCTACGAGCAGTACTTC	CASSRGQTAFYEQYF
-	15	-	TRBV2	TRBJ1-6	TGTGCCAGCAGTGACCGGGGGAACTCTAATTCACCCCTCCACTTT	CASSDRGNSNSPLHF
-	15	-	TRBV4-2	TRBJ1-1	TGTGCCAGCACCCTAGGGCGGGGTCTGAACACTGAAGCTTTCTTT	CASTLGRGLNTEAFF
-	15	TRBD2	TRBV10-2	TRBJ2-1	TGCGCCAGCAGTATACTAGCGGGAAAGATCAATGAGCAGTTCTTC	CASSILAGKINEQFF
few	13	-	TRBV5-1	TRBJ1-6	TGCGCCAGCAGGACGGGGGATAATTCACCCCTCCACTTT	CASRTGDNSPLHF
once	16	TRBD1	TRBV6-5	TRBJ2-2	TGTGCCAGCAGTTACCGTCGGACAGGGAACACCGGGGAGCTGTTTTTT	CASSYRRTGNTGELFF
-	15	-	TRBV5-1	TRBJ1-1	TGCGCCAGCAGCCCCGGGATGACTTTGAACACTGAAGCTTTCTTT	CASSPGMTLNTEAFF
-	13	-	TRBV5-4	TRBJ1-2	TGTGCCAGCAGCGATAGGACCCTGGAGGGGTACACCTTC	CASSDRTLEGYTF
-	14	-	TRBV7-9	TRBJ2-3	TGTGCCAGCAGCTTCGGCGGATACACAGATACGCAGTATTTT	CASSFGGYTDTQYF
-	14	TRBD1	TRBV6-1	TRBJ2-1	TGTGCCATCCCGGGACAGGGGTTTACCGATGAGCAGTTCTTC	CAIPGQGFTDEQFF
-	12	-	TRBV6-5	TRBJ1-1	TGTGCCAGCAGGACAGGGAACACTGAAGCTTTCTTT	CASRTGNTEAFF
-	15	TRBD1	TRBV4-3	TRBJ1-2	TGCGCCAGCAGCCAAGATCGGGCAGGGGGTCGTGGCTACACCTTC	CASSQDRAGGRGYTF
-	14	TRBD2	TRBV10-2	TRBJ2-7	TGCGCCAGCAGGTTGGGACTAGCGGGAGGCGAGCAGTACTTC	CASRLGLAGGEQYF
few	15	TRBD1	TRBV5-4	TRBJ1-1	TGTGCCAGCAGCTTGGGGGCTCGGACAGGGACTGAAGCTTTCTTT	CASSLGARTGTEAFF
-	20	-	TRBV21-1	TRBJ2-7	TGTGCCAGCAGCAAAGATACGGGACAGGGGTTATTGAACTGGTTGACGAGCGAATACTTC	CASSKDTGQGLLNWLTSEYF
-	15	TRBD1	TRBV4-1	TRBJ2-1	TGCGCCAGCAGCCAAGGGGACAGGGGGATCGATGAGCAGTTCTTC	CASSQGDRGIDEQFF
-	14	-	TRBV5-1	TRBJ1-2	TGCGCCAGCAGCTCGACAGGATACATGAACGGCTACACCTTC	CASSSTGYMNGYTF
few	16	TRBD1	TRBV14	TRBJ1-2	TGTGCCAGCAGCCAGAGGAGACAGGGTGGTGGCTATGGCTACACCTTC	CASSQRRQGGGYGYTF
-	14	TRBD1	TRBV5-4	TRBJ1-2	TGTGCCAGCAGCCATGCAGGGGGCGACTATGGCTACACCTTC	CASSHAGGDYGYTF
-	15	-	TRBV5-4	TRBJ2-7	TGTGCCAGCAGCCCACCGGGGGCAGGGGGGTCCGAGCAGTACTTC	CASSPPGAGGSEQYF
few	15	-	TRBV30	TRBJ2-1	TGTGCCTGGAGTGTATATGGGCACGGAGGCGATGAGCAGTTCTTC	CAWSVYGHGGDEQFF
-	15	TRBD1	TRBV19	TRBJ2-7	TGTGCCAGTAGTCCCCGCGGACAGGGAGTCTACGAGCAGTACTTC	CASSPRGQGVYEQYF
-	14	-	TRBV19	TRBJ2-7	TGTGCCAGTAGGGACAGACACCAGTCCTACGAGCAGTACTTC	CASRDRHQSYEQYF
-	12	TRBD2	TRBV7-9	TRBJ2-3	TGTGCCAGCAGCGTTAGCGGGAATACGCAGTATTTT	CASSVSGNTQYF
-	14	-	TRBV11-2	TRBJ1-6	TGTGCCAGCAGCTTAGTATCCACGGGATCACCCCTCCACTTT	CASSLVSTGSPLHF
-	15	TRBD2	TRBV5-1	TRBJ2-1	TGCGCCAGCAGCACGACTAGCGGCTCCTACAATGAGCAGTTCTTC	CASSTTSGSYNEQFF
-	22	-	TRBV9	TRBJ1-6	TGTGCCAGCATTTTTACTGGTCGGATGGGGGGACCTCTTATCTCCTATAATTCACCCCTCCACTTT	CASIFTGRMGGPLISYNSPLHF